This T cell receptor (beta chain) was sequenced in a study of graft-versus-host responses after intestinal transplantation. CDR3 length equals 15 residues. The V gene's germline CDR1 is SGDLS and CDR2 YYNGEE. V shed 4 bases and J shed 1 base, with 12 bases lying between them. Broader study findings: Early post-transplant HvG declines showed an association with peak circulating GvH clone levels.

The table came from immunoSEQ multiplex PCR; TCRdb's copy has only in-frame clones and leaves some out. Here the sample spans some 7,000 clones, more than 25% being singletons. This clone was observed a few times. The source was alloreactive CD4+ T cells from a mixed lymphocyte reaction culture, collected before transplantation. Specified subset: CFSE-low proliferating T cells sorted from approximately six-day pre-transplant mixed lymphocyte reaction (GvH or HvG direction). V usage is TRBV9 and J usage is TRBJ1-5, with D possibly TRBD1 on 5 matching bases. The clonotype comes from a human patient who was an organ donor for intestinal transplantation. CDR3 nucleotide sequence: TGTGCCAGCAGCCTAGAGGGGAGGAGCAATCAGCCCCAGCATTTT. This translates into CASSLEGRSNQPQHF.